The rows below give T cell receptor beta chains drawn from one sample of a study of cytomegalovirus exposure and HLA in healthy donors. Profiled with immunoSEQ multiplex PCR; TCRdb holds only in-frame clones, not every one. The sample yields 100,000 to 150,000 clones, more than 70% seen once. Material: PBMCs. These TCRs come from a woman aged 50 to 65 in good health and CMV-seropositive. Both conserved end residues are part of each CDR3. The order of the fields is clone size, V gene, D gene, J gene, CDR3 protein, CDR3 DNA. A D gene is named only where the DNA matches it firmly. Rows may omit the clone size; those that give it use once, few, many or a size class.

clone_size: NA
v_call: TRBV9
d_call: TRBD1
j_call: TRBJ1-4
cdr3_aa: CASSSQTGNNEKLFF
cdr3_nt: TGTGCCAGCAGCTCCCAGACAGGGAATAATGAAAAACTGTTTTTT

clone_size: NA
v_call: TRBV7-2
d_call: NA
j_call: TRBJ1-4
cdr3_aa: CASSLMTGRNEKLFF
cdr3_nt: TGTGCCAGCAGCTTAATGACAGGAAGAAATGAAAAACTGTTTTTT

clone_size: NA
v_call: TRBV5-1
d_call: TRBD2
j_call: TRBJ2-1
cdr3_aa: CASSLGLAGGYYNEQFF
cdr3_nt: TGCGCCAGCAGCTTGGGACTAGCGGGGGGATACTACAATGAGCAGTTCTTC

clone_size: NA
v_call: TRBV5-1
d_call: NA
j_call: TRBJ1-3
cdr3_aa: CASSRRGRGSSGNTIYF
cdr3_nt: TGCGCCAGCAGCCGCCGCGGCAGGGGCAGCTCTGGAAACACCATATATTTT

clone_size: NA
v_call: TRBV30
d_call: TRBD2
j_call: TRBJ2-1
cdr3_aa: CAWSVDGRGEQFF
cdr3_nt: TGTGCCTGGAGTGTAGACGGGAGGGGTGAGCAGTTCTTC

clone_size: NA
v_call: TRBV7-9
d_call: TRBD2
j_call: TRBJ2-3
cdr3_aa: CASSPLAGGSTDTQYF
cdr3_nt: TGTGCCAGCAGCCCGCTAGCGGGGGGTTCCACAGATACGCAGTATTTT

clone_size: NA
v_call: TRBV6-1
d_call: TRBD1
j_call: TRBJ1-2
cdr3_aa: CASSEYRGVRGYTF
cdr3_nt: TGTGCCAGCAGTGAATACAGGGGGGTTAGAGGCTACACCTTC

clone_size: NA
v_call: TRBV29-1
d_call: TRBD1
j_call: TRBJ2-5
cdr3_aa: CSAGGSTGAQYF
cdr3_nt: TGCAGCGCAGGGGGTTCAACAGGGGCCCAGTACTTC

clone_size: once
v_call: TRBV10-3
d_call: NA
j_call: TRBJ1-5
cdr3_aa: CAISESGLGNQPQHF
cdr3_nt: TGTGCCATCAGTGAGTCAGGACTGGGCAATCAGCCCCAGCATTTT

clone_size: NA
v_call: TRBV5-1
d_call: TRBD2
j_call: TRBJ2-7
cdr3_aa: CASSRSGLAGGGEQYF
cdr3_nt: TGCGCCAGCAGCCGGTCCGGACTAGCGGGAGGGGGGGAGCAGTACTTC

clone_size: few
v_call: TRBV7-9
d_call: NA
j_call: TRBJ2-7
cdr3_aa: CASSPGSGGPYEQYF
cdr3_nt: TGTGCCAGCAGCCCTGGTTCAGGAGGGCCCTACGAGCAGTACTTC

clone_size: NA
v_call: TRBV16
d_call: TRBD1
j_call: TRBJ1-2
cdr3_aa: CASSRQGVWANYGYTF
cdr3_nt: TGTGCCAGCAGCCGTCAGGGGGTTTGGGCTAACTATGGCTACACCTTC

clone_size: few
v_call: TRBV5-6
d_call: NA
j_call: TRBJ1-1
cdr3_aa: CASTPRSGATEAFF
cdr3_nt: TGTGCCAGCACCCCAAGGTCAGGGGCAACTGAAGCTTTCTTT

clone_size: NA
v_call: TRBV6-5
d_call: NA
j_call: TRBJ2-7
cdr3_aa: CASTLAGSYEQYF
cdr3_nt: TGTGCCAGCACCCTCGCAGGCTCCTACGAGCAGTACTTC

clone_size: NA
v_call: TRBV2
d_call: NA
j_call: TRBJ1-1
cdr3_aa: CASTREGVGTEAFF
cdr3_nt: TGTGCCAGCACGCGGGAAGGAGTGGGCACTGAAGCTTTCTTT

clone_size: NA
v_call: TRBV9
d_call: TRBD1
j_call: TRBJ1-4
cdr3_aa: CASSAGQGGEKLFF
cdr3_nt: TGTGCCAGCAGCGCTGGACAGGGTGGAGAAAAACTGTTTTTT

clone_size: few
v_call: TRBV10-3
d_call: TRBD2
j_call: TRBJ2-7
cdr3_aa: CAISPGVLAGSYEQYF
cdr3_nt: TGTGCCATCAGCCCTGGAGTGCTAGCGGGCTCCTACGAGCAGTACTTC

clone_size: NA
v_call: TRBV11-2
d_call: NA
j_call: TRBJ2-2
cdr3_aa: CASSLSGGRAGELFF
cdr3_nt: TGTGCCAGCAGCTTATCCGGGGGGCGCGCCGGGGAGCTGTTTTTT

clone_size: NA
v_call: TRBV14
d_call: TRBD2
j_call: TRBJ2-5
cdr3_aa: CASSQERLAGVETQYF
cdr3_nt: TGTGCCAGCAGCCAAGAACGCCTAGCGGGAGTAGAGACCCAGTACTTC

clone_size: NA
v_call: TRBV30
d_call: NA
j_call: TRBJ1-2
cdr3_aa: CAWSVRRPGGYTF
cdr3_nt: TGTGCCTGGAGTGTACGGAGGCCGGGGGGCTACACCTTC

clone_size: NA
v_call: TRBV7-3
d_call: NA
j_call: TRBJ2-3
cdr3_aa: CASSFGADTQYF
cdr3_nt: TGTGCCAGCAGCTTCGGTGCAGATACGCAGTATTTT

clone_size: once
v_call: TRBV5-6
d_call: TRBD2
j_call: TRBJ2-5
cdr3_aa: CASSSGPGLAYQETQYF
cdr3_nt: TGTGCCAGCAGCTCAGGCCCGGGACTAGCATACCAAGAGACCCAGTACTTC

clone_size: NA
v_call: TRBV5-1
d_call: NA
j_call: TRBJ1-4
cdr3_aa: CASSLAHAGEKLFF
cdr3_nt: TGCGCCAGCAGCTTGGCCCATGCGGGTGAAAAACTGTTTTTT

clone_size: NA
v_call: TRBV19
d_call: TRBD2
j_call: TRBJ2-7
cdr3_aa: CASSATGLLAYEQYF
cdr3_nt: TGTGCCAGTAGTGCCACGGGACTACTCGCCTACGAGCAGTACTTC

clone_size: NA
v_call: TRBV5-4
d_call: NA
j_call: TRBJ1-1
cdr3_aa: CASSLAGDTEAFF
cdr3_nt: TGTGCCAGCAGCTTAGCAGGGGACACTGAAGCTTTCTTT

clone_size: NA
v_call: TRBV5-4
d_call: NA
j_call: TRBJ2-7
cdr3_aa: CASSLEAGWGEQYF
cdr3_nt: TGTGCCAGCAGCTTGGAGGCGGGGTGGGGTGAGCAGTACTTC

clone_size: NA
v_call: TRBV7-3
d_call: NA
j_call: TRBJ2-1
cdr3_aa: CASRLPGKAGKNNEQFF
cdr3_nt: TGTGCCAGCAGGCTCCCGGGGAAGGCGGGGAAGAACAATGAGCAGTTCTTC

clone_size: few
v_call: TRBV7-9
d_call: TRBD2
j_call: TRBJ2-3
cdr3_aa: CASSSNGGNTQYF
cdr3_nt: TGTGCCAGCAGCTCCAACGGGGGGAATACGCAGTATTTT

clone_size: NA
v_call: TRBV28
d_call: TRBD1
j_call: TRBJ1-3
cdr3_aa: CASSLITGTAGNTIYF
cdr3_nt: TGTGCCAGCAGTTTAATAACCGGGACAGCTGGAAACACCATATATTTT

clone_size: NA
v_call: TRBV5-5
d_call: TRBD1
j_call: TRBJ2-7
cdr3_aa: CASSSGQGAYEQYF
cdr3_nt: TGTGCCAGCAGCTCCGGACAGGGGGCATACGAGCAGTACTTC

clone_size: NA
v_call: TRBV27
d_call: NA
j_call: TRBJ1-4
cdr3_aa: CASSQFPTTSNEKLFF
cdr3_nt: TGTGCCAGCAGTCAATTCCCCACTACGAGTAATGAAAAACTGTTTTTT

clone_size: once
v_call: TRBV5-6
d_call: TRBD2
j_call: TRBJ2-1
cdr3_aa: CASSFFLAGGNNEQFF
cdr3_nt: TGTGCCAGCAGCTTTTTCCTAGCGGGGGGAAACAATGAGCAGTTCTTC

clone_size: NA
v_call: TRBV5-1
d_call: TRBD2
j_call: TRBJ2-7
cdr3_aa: CASSPGLAGGYEQYF
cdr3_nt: TGCGCCAGCAGCCCGGGACTAGCGGGAGGCTACGAGCAGTACTTC

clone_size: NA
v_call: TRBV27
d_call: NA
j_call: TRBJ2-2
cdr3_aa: CASSSGNTGELFF
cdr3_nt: TGTGCCAGCAGTTCGGGAAACACCGGGGAGCTGTTTTTT

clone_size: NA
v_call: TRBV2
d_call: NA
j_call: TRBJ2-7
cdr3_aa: CASSEGLASNSYEQYF
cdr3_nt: TGTGCCAGCAGTGAAGGGCTAGCGTCCAACTCCTACGAGCAGTACTTC

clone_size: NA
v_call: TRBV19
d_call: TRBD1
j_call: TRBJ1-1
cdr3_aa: CASETGGSREAFF
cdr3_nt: TGTGCCAGTGAGACAGGGGGTTCTAGAGAAGCTTTCTTT

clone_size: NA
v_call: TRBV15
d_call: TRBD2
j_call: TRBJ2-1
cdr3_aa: CATSRGRRGVSSYNEQFF
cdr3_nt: TGTGCCACCAGCAGAGGGCGGCGGGGGGTCAGCTCCTACAATGAGCAGTTCTTC

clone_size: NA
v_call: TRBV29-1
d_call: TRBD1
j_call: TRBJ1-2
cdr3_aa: CSVEGRGRKVNEWHYGYTF
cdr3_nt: TGCAGCGTTGAAGGCAGGGGGCGCAAAGTGAATGAATGGCATTATGGCTACACCTTC

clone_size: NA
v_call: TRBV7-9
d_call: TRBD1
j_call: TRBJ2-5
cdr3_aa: CASSPGQGEETQYF
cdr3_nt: TGTGCCAGCAGCCCGGGACAGGGCGAAGAGACCCAGTACTTC

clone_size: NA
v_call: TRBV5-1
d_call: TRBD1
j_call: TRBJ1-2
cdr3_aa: CASSPFAGGSGYTF
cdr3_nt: TGCGCCAGCAGCCCCTTCGCAGGGGGCAGTGGCTACACCTTC

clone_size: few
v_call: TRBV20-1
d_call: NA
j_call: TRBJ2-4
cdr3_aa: CSAVSGNIQYF
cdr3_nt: TGCAGTGCTGTCTCGGGAAACATTCAGTACTTC

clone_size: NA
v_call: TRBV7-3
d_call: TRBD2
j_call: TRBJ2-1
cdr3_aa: CASSLVAGGDNEQFF
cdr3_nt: TGTGCCAGCTCCCTTGTGGCGGGGGGAGACAATGAGCAGTTCTTC

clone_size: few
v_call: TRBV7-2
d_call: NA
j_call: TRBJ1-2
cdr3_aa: CASSLGHDYGYTF
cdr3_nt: TGTGCCAGCAGCTTAGGACACGACTATGGCTACACCTTC

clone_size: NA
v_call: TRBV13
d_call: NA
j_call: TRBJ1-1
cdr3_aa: CASSSGGGLRTEAFF
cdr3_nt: TGTGCCAGCAGCTCTGGGGGGGGGCTGAGAACTGAAGCTTTCTTT

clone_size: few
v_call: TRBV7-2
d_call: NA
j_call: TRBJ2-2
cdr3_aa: CASSLALRVSTGELFF
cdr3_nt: TGTGCCAGCAGCTTAGCGCTCAGGGTGTCCACCGGGGAGCTGTTTTTT

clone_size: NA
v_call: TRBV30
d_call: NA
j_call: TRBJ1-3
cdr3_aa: CAWTRKGEPSGNTIYF
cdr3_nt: TGTGCCTGGACTCGGAAGGGGGAGCCCTCTGGAAACACCATATATTTT

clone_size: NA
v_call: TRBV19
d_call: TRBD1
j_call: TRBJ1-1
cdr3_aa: CASRDRAYTEAFF
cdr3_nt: TGTGCCAGTCGGGACAGAGCTTACACTGAAGCTTTCTTT

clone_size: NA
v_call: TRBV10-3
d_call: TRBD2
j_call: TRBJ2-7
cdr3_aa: CAIGTSESYEQYF
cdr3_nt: TGTGCCATTGGGACTAGTGAATCCTACGAGCAGTACTTC

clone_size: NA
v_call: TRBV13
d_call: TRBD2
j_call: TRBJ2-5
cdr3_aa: CASSSGLAQETQYF
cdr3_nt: TGTGCCAGCAGCTCCGGACTAGCCCAAGAGACCCAGTACTTC

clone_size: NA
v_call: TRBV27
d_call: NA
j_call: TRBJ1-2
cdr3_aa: CASSLREGSNYGYTF
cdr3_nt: TGTGCCAGCAGTTTAAGGGAGGGGTCGAACTATGGCTACACCTTC

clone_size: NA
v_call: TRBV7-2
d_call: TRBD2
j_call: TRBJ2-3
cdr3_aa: CASSSSGAPDTQYF
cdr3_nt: TGTGCCAGCAGCTCTAGCGGGGCCCCAGATACGCAGTATTTT

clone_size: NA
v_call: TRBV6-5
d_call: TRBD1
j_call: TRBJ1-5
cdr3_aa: CASKDRANQPQHF
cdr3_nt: TGTGCCAGCAAGGACAGGGCCAATCAGCCCCAGCATTTT

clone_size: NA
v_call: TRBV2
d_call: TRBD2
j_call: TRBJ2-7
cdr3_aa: CASSEGGLAGAYEQYF
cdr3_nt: TGTGCCAGCAGTGAGGGGGGACTAGCGGGGGCCTACGAGCAGTACTTC

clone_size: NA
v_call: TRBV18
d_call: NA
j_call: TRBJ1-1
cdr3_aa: CASSPGHYAEAFF
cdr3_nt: TGTGCCAGCTCACCGGGACACTATGCTGAAGCTTTCTTT

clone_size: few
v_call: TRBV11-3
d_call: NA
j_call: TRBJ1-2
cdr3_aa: CASSQASHPGLNYGYTF
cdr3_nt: TGTGCCAGCAGCCAAGCGAGTCATCCGGGACTTAACTATGGCTACACCTTC

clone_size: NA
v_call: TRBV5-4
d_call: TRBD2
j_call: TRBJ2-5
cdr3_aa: CASSLDSGRRWETQYF
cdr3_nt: TGTGCCAGCAGCTTAGATAGCGGGAGGAGGTGGGAGACCCAGTACTTC

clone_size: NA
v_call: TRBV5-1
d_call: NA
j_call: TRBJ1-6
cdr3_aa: CASSLSSSYNSPLHF
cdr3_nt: TGCGCCAGCAGCTTGAGTAGCTCCTATAATTCACCCCTCCACTTT

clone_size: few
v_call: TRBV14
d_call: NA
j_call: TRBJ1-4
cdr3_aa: CASSQGLLQGPRYGKLFF
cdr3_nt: TGTGCCAGCAGCCAAGGCCTCCTACAGGGCCCACGCTATGGAAAACTGTTTTTT

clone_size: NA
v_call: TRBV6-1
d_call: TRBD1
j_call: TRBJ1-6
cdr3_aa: CASSRTGALVSLHF
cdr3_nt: TGTGCCAGCAGTAGAACAGGGGCCCTGGTCTCCCTCCACTTT

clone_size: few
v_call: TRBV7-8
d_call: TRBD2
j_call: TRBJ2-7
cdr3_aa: CASSLQPGLAGNYEQYF
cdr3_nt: TGTGCCAGCAGCCTTCAGCCGGGACTAGCGGGGAACTACGAGCAGTACTTC